These 5 T cell receptor beta chains were sequenced from one sample in a study of blood T cell repertoires in COVID-19. Produced via immunoSEQ multiplex PCR; TCRdb's table is partial and in-frame only. The sample records roughly 20,000 clones, over 80% being singletons. The sequencing input was peripheral blood. These receptors were obtained from a human donor in a cohort sampled during active COVID-19. The donor label of this sample is uncertain.

The V gene is TRBV19, the J gene TRBJ2-5; 12 nucleotides line up with TRBD2. Germline V gene sequence: CDR1 LNHDA, CDR2 SQIVND (reference sequence). This CDR3 has 16 amino acids. V was pared by 3 bases and J by 5 bases, with 7 bases of the junction left unmatched. The CDR3 protein is CASSIKTSGSWETQYF. CDR3 DNA: TGTGCCAGTAGTATCAAGACTAGCGGGAGCTGGGAGACCCAGTACTTC.

The chain is built from TRBV24-1 and TRBJ2-1, with D possibly TRBD2 on 5 matching bases. CDR3 length equals 15 residues. The ends were cut back, 3 bases at V and 6 bases at J, with 14 bases in the middle. Germline CDR1 KGHDR, CDR2 SFDVKD. CDR3 protein: CATSDGARVANEQFF. CDR3 in DNA: TGTGCCACCAGTGATGGCGCGAGGGTGGCCAATGAGCAGTTCTTC.

The chain has TRBV7-9 and TRBJ1-4; TRBD1 agrees at 7 bases. The J segment lost 4 bases and the V segment lost 4 bases, leaving 6 bases of the junction unmatched. The germline gives CDR1 SEHNR, CDR2 FQNEAQ (reference sequence). The CDR3 is made up of 15 amino acids. Written as DNA, the CDR3 is TGTGCCAGCAGCTCCCTAGGGGGCATTAATGAAAAACTGTTTTTT. Protein: CASSSLGGINEKLFF.

This clone was seen a single time. The chain combines TRBV11-2 with TRBJ1-2, with D possibly matching TRBD1 (6 bases). The CDR3 has 13 amino acids. V dropped 5 bases and J dropped 6 bases, with 13 bases sitting between them. Germline CDR1 is SGHAT and CDR2 is FQNNGV. As DNA, the CDR3 is TGTGCCAGCAGCCCGACAGGTCGGCATGGCTACACCTTC. Translating gives CASSPTGRHGYTF.

J is TRBJ1-1 and V is TRBV9, with TRBD1 identical over 7 bases. V trimming: 2 bases; J trimming: 6 bases; junction bases outside the gene matches: 4. The CDR3 sequence is 13 residues long. Germline CDR1 SGDLS, CDR2 YYNGEE. The CDR3 sequence: CASSVGTEAEAFF. In DNA, the CDR3 is TGTGCCAGCAGCGTTGGGACAGAGGCTGAAGCTTTCTTT.